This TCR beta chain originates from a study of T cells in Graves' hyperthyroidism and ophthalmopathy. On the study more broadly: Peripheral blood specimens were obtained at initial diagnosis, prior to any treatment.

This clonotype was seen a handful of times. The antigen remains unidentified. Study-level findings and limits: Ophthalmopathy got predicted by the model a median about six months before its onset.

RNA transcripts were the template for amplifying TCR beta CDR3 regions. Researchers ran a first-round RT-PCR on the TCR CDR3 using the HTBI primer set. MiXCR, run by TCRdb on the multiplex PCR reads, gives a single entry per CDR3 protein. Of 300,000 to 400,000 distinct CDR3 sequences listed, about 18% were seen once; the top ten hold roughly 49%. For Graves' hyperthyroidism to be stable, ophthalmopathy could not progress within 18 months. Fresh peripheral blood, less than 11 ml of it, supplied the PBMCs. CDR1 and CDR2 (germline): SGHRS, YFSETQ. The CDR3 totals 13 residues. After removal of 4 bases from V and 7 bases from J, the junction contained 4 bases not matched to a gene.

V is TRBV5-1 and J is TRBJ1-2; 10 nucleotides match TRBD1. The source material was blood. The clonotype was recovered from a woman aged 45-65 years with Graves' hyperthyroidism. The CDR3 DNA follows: TGCGCCAGCAGCCGGGGACAGGGGACTGGCTACACCTTC. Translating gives CASSRGQGTGYTF.